This T cell receptor (beta chain) appears in the sequencing data of a study of blood T cell repertoires in COVID-19. At the level of the study: The cDNA or gDNA used as material had been derived from T cells, B-cell-depleted T cells, or PBMCs.

Assay used: immunoSEQ multiplex PCR; TCRdb lists only in-frame clones, some missing. The sample includes fewer than 100,000 clones, 70% to 90% of them seen just once. Trimming took 1 base from V and 0 from J, leaving 10 bases between them. CDR3 length: 15 amino acids. The germline gives CDR1 SGHRS, CDR2 YFSETQ. The sequencing sample was made of peripheral blood. The sequence came from a man aged 70 or older with acute or convalescent COVID-19. This rearrangement joins TRBV5-1 to TRBJ1-1; D unclear. The DNA for the CDR3 is TGCGCCAGCAGCTTGTGGGCAGAAATGAACACTGAAGCTTTCTTT. The encoded protein is CASSLWAEMNTEAFF.